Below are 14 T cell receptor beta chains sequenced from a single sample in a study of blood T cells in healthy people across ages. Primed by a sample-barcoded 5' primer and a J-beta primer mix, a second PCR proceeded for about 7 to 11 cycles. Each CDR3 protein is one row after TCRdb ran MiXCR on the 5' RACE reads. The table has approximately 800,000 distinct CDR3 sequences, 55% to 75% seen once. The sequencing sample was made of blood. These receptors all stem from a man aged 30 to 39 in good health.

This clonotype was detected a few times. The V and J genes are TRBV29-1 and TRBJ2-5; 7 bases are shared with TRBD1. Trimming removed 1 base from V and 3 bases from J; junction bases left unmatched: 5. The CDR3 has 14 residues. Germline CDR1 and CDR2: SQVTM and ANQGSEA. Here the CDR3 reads CSVEGYTGEETQYF. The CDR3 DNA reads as TGCAGCGTTGAAGGGTATACAGGGGAAGAGACCCAGTACTTC.

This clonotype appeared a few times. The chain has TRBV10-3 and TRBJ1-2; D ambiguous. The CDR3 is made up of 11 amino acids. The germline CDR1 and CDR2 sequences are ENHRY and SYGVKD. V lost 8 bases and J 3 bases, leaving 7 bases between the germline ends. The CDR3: CAIAEDYGYTF. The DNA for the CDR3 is TGTGCCATCGCCGAGGACTATGGCTACACCTTC.

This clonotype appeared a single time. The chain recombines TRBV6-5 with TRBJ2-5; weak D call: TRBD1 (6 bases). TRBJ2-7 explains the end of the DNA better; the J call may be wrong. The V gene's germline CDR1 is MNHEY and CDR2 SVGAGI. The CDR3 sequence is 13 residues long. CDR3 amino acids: CASSYSQGHEQYF. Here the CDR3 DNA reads TGTGCCAGCAGTTACTCACAGGGACACGAGCAGTACTTC.

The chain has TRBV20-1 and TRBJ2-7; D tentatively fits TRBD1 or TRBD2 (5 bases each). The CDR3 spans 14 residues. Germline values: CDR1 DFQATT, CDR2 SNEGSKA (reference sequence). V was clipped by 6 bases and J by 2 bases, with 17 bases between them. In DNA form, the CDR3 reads TGCAGTGCCAATGGGGGTGGCGGAACCTACGAGCAGTACTTC. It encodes CSANGGGGTYEQYF.

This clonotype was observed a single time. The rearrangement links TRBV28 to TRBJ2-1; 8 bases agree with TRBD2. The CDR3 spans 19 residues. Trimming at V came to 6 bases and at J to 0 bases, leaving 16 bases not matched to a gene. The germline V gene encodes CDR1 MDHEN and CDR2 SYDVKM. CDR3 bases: TGTGCCAGCAGCCCCAGTCTCGGGACTAGAGGAGGCTCCTACAATGAGCAGTTCTTC. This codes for CASSPSLGTRGGSYNEQFF.

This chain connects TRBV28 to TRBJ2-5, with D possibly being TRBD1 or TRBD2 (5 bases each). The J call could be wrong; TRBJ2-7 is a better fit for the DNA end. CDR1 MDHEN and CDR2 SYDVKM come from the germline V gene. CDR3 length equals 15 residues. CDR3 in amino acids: CASSITGQRGYEQYF. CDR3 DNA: TGTGCCAGCAGTATCACAGGTCAGAGGGGCTACGAGCAGTACTTC.

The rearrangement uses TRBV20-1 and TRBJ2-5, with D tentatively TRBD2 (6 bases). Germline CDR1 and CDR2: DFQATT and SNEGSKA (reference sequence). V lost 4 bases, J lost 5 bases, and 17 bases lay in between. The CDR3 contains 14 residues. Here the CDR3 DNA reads TGCAGTGCTACCTCGGGGGAGACCAGGGAGACCCAGTACTTC. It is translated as CSATSGETRETQYF.

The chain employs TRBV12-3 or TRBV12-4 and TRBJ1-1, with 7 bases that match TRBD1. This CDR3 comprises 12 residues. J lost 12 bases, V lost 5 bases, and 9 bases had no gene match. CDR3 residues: CASSTLRQGTFF. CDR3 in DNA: TGTGCCAGCAGTACCTTGAGACAGGGAACTTTCTTT.

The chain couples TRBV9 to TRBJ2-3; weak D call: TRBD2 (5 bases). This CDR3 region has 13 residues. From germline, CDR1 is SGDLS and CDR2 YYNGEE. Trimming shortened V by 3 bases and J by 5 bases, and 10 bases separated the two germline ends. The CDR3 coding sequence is TGTGCCAGCAGCGGGAGCGGTGAAGATACGCAGTATTTT. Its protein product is CASSGSGEDTQYF.

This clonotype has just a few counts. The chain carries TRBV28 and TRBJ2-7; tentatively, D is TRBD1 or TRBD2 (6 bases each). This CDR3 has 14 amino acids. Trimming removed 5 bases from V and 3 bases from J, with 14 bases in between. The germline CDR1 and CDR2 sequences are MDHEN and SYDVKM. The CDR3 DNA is TGTGCCAGCAGTCCCCGGGGGCGAAGCTACGAGCAGTACTTC. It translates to CASSPRGRSYEQYF.

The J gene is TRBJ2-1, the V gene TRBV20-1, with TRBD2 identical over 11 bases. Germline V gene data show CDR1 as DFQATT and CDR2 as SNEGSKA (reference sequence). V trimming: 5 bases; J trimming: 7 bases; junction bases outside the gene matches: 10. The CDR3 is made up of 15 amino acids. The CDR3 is CSAGGIAGGKNEQFF. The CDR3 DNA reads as TGCAGTGCTGGCGGGATAGCGGGGGGGAAGAATGAGCAGTTCTTC.

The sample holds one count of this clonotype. Here the CDR3 reads CSARDRTDQLVAGYTF. The DNA of the CDR3 is TGCAGTGCTAGGGACCGGACAGACCAACTGGTGGCTGGCTACACCTTC. This rearrangement joins TRBV20-1 to TRBJ1-2, with D possibly being TRBD1 (6 bases). Germline CDR1 and CDR2: DFQATT and SNEGSKA (reference sequence). The CDR3 sequence is 16 residues long. Trimming pared 3 bases from V and 7 bases from J, leaving 24 bases between.

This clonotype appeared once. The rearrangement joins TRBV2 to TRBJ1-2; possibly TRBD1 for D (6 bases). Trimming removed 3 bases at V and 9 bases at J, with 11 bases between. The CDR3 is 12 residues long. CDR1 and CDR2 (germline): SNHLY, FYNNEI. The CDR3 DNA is TGTGCCAGCAGTGAGGGGGGCGTGAGCTACACCTTC. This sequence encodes CASSEGGVSYTF.

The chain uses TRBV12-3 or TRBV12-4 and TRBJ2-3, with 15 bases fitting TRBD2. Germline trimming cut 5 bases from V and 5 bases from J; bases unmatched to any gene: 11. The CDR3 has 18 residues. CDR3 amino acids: CASSPRTSGGAKKDTQYF. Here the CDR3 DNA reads TGTGCCAGCAGTCCCCGGACTAGCGGGGGGGCTAAGAAAGATACGCAGTATTTT.